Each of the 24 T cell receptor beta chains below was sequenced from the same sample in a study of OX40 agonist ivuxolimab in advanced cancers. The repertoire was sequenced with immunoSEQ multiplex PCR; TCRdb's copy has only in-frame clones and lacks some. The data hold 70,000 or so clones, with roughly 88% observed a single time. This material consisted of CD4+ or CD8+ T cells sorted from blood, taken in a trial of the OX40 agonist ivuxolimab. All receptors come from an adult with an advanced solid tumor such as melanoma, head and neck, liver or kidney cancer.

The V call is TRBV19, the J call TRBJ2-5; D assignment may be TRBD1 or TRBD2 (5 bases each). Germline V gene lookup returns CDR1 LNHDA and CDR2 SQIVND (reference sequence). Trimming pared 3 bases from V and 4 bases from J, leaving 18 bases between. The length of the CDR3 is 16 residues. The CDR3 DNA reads TGTGCCAGTAGTATTTGGGACCCCATATCAGGAGAGACCCAGTACTTC. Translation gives CASSIWDPISGETQYF.

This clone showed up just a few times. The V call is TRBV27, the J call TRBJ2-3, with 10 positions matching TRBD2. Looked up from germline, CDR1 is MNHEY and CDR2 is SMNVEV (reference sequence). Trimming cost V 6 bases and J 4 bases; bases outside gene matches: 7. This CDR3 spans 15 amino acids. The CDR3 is CASSQGLAGADTQYF. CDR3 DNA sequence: TGTGCCAGCAGCCAGGGGCTAGCGGGAGCAGATACGCAGTATTTT.

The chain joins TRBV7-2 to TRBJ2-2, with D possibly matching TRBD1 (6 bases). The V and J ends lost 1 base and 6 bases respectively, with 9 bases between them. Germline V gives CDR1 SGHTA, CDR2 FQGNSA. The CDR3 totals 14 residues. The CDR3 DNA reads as TGTGCCAGCAGCTTAGTGGGGGCGGCCGGGGAGCTGTTTTTT. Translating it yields CASSLVGAAGELFF.

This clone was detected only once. CDR3 nucleotides: TGTGCCAGCAGACGGCAGGGGGCAGATACGCAGTATTTT. Amino acids: CASRRQGADTQYF. The rearrangement uses TRBV6-5 and TRBJ2-3; TRBD1 agrees at 7 bases. The CDR3 covers 13 residues. Germline V gene sequence: CDR1 MNHEY, CDR2 SVGAGI. The V segment lost 6 bases and the J segment 4 bases; nucleotides outside the gene matches: 4.

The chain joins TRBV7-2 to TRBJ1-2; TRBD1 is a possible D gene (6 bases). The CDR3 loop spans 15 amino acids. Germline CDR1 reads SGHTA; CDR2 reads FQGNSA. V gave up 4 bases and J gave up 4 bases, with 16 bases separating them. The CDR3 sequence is CASSSPDSLSYGYTF. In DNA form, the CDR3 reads TGTGCCAGCAGCTCGCCGGACAGTTTGAGCTATGGCTACACCTTC.

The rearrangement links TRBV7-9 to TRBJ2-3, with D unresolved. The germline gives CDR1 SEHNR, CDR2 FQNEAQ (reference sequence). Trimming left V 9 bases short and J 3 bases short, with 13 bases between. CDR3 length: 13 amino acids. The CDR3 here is CASSPLGTDTQYF. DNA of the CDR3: TGTGCCAGTTCACCGCTAGGGACAGATACGCAGTATTTT.

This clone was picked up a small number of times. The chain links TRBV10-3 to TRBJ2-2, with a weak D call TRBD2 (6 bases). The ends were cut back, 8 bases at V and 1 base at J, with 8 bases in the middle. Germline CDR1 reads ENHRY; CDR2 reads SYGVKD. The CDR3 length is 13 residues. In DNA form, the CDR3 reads TGTGCCATCGGCGGGGAGAACACCGGGGAGCTGTTTTTT. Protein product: CAIGGENTGELFF.

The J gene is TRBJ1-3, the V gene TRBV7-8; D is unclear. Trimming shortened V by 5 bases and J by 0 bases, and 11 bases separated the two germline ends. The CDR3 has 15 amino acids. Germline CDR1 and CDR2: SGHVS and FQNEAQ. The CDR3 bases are TGTGCCAGCAGCCCGGAAACCCGCTCTGGAAACACCATATATTTT. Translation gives CASSPETRSGNTIYF.

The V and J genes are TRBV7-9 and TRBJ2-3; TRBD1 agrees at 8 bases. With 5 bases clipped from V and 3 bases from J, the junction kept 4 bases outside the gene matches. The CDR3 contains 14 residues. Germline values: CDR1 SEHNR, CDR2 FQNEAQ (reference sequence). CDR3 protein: CASSNTGGTDTQYF. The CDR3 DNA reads TGTGCCAGCAGCAATACAGGGGGTACAGATACGCAGTATTTT.

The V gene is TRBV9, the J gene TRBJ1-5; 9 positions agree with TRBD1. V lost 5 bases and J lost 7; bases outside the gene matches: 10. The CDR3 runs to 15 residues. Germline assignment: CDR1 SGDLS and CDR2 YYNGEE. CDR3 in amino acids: CASRGTGGDDQPQHF. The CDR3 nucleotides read TGTGCCAGCAGGGGTACAGGGGGCGACGACCAGCCCCAGCATTTT.

The CDR3 protein is CASSQEFNGELFF. CDR3 sequence (DNA): TGCGCCAGCAGCCAAGAATTCAACGGGGAGCTGTTTTTT. The chain links TRBV4-3 to TRBJ2-2; D is ambiguous. This CDR3 is 13 amino acids long. V shed 0 bases and J shed 7 bases, with 6 bases lying between them. Germline V gives CDR1 LGHNA, CDR2 YSLEER.

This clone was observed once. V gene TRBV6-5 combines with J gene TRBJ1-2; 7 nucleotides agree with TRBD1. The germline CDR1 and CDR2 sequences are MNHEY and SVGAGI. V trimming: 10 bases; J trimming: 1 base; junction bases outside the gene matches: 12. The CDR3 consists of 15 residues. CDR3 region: CAISPGTGVNYGYTF. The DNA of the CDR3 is TGTGCCATTTCCCCGGGAACAGGGGTTAACTATGGCTACACCTTC.

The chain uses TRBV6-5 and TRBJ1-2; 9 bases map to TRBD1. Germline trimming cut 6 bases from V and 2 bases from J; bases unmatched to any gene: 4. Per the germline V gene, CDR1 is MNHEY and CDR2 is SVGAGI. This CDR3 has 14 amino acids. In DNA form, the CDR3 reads TGTGCCAGCAGACCCGGACAGGGGAACTATGGCTACACCTTC. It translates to CASRPGQGNYGYTF.

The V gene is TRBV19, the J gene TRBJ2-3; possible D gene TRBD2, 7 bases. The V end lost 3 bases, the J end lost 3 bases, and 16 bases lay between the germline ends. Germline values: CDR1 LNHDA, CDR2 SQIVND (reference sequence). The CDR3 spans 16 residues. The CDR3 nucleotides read TGTGCCAGTAGTATGGATTCTAAGGGGGGGACAGATACGCAGTATTTT. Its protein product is CASSMDSKGGTDTQYF. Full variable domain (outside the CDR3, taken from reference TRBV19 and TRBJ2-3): DGGITQSPKYLFRKEGQNVTLSCEQNLNHDAMYWYRQDPGQGLRLIYYSQIVNDFQKGDIAEGYSVSREKKESFPLTVTSAQKNPTAFYLCASSMDSKGGTDTQYFGPGTRLTVL.

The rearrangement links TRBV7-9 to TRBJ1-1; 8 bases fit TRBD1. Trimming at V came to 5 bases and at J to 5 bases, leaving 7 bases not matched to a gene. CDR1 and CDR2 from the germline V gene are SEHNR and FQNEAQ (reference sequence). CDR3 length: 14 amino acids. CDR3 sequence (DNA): TGTGCCAGCAGCCCCGGACAGGGAAGGACTGAAGCTTTCTTT. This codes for CASSPGQGRTEAFF.

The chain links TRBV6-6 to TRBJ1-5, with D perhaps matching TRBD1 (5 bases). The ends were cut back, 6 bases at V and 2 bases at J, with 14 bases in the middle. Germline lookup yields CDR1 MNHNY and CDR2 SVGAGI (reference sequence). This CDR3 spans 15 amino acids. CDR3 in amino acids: CASRPQGWGNQPQHF. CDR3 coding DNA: TGTGCCAGCAGACCCCAGGGTTGGGGCAATCAGCCCCAGCATTTT.

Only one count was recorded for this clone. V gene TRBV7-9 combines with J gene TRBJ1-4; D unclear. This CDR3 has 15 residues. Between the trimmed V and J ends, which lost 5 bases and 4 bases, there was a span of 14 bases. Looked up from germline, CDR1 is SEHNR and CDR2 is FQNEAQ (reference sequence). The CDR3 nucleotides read TGTGCCAGCAGCGCAAACCTGAGGGATAATGAAAAACTGTTTTTT. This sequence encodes CASSANLRDNEKLFF.

The CDR3 nucleotides read TGTGCCAGTAGTATAGATCTCCAGGGAGGTCCCTACGAGCAGTACTTC. Translated: CASSIDLQGGPYEQYF. This rearrangement joins TRBV19 to TRBJ2-7, with D perhaps TRBD2 (6 bases). The V gene's germline CDR1 is LNHDA and CDR2 SQIVND (reference sequence). With 0 bases removed from V and 2 bases from J, the gap between germline ends came to 14 bases. The CDR3 has 16 residues.

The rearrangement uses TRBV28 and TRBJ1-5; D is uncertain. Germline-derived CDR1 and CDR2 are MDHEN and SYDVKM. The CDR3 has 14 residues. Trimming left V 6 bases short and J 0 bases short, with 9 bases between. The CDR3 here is CASRISHSNQPQHF. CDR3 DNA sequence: TGTGCCAGCAGAATATCCCATAGCAATCAGCCCCAGCATTTT.

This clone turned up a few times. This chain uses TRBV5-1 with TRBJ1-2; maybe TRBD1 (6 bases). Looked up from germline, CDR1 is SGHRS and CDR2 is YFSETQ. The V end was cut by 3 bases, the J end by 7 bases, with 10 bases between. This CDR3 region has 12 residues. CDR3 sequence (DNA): TGCGCCAGCAGCTCTACAGGGAGTGGCTACACCTTC. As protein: CASSSTGSGYTF.

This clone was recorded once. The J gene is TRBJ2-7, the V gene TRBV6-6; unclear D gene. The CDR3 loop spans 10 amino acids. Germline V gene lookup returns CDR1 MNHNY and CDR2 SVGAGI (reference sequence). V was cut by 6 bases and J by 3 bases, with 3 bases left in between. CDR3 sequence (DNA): TGTGCCAGCAGGAACTACGAGCAGTACTTC. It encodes CASRNYEQYF.

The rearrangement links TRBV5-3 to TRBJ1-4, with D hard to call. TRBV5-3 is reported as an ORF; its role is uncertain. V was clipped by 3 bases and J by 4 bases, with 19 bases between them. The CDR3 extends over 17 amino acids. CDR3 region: CARSSRRDGRSNEKLFF. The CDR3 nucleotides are TGTGCCAGAAGCTCCCGACGGGATGGCAGGAGTAATGAAAAACTGTTTTTT.

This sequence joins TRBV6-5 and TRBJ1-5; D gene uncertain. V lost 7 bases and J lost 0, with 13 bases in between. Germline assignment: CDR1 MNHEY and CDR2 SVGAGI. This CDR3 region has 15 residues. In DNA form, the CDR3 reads TGTGCCAGCAACTTGCGGGCAGATAGCAATCAGCCCCAGCATTTT. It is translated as CASNLRADSNQPQHF.

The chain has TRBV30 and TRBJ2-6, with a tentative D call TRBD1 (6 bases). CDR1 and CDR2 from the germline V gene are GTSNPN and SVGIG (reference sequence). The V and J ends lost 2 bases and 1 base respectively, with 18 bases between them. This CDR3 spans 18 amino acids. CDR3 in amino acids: CAWSPNRVHQSGANVLTF. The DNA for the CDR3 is TGTGCCTGGAGTCCTAACAGGGTCCATCAATCTGGGGCCAACGTCCTGACTTTC. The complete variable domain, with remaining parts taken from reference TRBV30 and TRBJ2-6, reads SQTIHQWPATLVQPVGSPLSLECTVEGTSNPNLYWYRQAAGRGLQLLFYSVGIGQISSEVPQNLSASRPQDRQFILSSKKLLLSDSGFYLCAWSPNRVHQSGANVLTFGAGSRLTVL.